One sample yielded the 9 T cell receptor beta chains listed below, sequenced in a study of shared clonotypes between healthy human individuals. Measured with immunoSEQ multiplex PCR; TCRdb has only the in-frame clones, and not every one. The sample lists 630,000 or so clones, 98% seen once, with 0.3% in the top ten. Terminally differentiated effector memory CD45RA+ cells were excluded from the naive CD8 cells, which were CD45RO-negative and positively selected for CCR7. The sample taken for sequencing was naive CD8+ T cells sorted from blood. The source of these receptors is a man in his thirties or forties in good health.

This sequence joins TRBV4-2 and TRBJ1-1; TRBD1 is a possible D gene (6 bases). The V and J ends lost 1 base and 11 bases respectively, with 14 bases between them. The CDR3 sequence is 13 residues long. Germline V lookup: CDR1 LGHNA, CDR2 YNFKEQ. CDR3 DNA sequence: TGTGCCAGCAGCCAAGGGGGGGGACAAGGGGCTTTCTTT. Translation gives CASSQGGGQGAFF.

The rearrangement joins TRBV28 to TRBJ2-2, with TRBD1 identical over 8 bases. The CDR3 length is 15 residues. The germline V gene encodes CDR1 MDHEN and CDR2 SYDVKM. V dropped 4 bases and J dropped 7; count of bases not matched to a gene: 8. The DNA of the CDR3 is TGTGCCAGCAGTTCAACAGACAGGGGAGACGGGGAGCTGTTTTTT. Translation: CASSSTDRGDGELFF.

As DNA, the CDR3 is TGTGCCAGCAGCACCAGACGACAGGGGGCTAACACCGGGGAGCTGTTTTTT. Encoded protein: CASSTRRQGANTGELFF. The chain is built from TRBV9 and TRBJ2-2; 10 bases are shared with TRBD1. The length of the CDR3 is 17 residues. With V trimmed by 4 bases and J by 2 bases, 8 bases remained unmatched. Germline CDR1 is SGDLS and CDR2 is YYNGEE.

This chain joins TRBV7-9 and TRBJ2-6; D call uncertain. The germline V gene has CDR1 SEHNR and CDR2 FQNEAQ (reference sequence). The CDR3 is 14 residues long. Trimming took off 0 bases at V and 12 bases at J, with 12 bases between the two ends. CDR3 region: CASSLAARLLVLTF. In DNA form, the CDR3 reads TGTGCCAGCAGCTTAGCAGCTCGGCTCCTCGTCCTGACTTTC.

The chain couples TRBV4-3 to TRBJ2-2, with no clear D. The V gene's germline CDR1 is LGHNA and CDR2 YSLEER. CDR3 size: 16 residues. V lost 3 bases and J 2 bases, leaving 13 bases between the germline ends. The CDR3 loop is CASSQDQMANTGELFF. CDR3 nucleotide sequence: TGCGCCAGCAGCCAGGACCAGATGGCAAACACCGGGGAGCTGTTTTTT.

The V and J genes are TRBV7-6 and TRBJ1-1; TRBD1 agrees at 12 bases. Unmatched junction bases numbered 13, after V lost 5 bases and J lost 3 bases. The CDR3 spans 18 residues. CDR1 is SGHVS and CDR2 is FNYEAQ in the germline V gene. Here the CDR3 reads CASSQSRDRGRRDTEAFF. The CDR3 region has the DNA TGTGCCAGCAGCCAGTCCAGGGACAGGGGGCGCCGGGACACTGAAGCTTTCTTT.

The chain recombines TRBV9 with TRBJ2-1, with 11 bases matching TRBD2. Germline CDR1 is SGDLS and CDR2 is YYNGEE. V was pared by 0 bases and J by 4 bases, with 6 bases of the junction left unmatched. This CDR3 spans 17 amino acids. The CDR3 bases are TGTGCCAGCAGCGTAGAGATAGGGACTAGCGGTTACAATGAGCAGTTCTTC. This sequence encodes CASSVEIGTSGYNEQFF.

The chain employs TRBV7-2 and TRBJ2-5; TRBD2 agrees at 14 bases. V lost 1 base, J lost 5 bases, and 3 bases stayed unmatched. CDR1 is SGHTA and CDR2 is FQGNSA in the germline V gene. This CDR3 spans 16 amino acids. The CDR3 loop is CASSLGLAGGGETQYF. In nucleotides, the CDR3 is TGTGCCAGCAGCTTAGGACTAGCGGGAGGGGGTGAGACCCAGTACTTC. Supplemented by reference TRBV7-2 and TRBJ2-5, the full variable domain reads GAGVSQSPSNKVTEKGKDVELRCDPISGHTALYWYRQSLGQGLEFLIYFQGNSAPDKSGLPSDRFSAERTGGSVSTLTIQRTQQEDSAVYLCASSLGLAGGGETQYFGPGTRLLVL.

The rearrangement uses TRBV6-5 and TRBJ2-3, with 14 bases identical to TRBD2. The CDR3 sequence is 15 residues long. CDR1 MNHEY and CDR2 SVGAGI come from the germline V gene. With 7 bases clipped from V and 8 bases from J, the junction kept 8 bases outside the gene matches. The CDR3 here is CASMGGLAGVGTQYF. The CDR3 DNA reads TGTGCCAGCATGGGGGGACTAGCGGGAGTAGGTACGCAGTATTTT.